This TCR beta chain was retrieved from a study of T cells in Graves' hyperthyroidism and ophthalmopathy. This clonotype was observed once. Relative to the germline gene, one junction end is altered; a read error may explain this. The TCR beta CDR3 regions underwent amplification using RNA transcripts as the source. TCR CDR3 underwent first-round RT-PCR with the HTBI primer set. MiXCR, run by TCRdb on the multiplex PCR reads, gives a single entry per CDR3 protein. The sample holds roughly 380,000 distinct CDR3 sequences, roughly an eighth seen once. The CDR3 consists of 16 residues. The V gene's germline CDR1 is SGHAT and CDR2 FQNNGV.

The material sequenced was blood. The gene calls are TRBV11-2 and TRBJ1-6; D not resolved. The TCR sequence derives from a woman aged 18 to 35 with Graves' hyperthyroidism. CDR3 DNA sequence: TGTGCCAACAGCTTAGGAGCTTACGGGATTAATTCACCCCACCACTTT. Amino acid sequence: CANSLGAYGINSPHHF. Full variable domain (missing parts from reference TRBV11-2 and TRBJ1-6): EAGVAQSPRYKIIEKRQSVAFWCNPISGHATLYWYQQILGQGPKLLIQFQNNGVVDDSQLPKDRFSAERLKGVDSTLKIQPAKLEDSAVYLCANSLGAYGINSPHHFGNGTRLTVT.